This T cell receptor (beta chain) was obtained from a study of cytomegalovirus exposure and HLA in healthy donors. Study outcomes and limitations: One variant, a missense change in DCLRE1C, was linked in a later analysis to TCR beta V- and J-gene trimming. A later analysis found common viral pathogens apparently linked to several of the most significant clusters. Across donors, most TCRs were seen rarely, yet some public ones were widespread. HLA restriction was apparent for most CMV-associated TCR beta chains in a later analysis.

In regard to this clone: The antigen is undetermined.

Trimming removed 0 bases at V and 5 bases at J, with 22 bases between. There are 18 residues in the CDR3. Germline V lookup: CDR1 MNHEY, CDR2 SMNVEV (reference sequence). Primers included in the PCR were 60 Vbeta and 13 Jbeta primers. Sequenced by immunoSEQ multiplex PCR; TCRdb stores in-frame clones only, minus some. The sample has approximately 110,000 clones. Sequenced: PBMCs. The receptor was isolated from a man younger than 30 in good health and CMV-seronegative. The V and J genes are TRBV27 and TRBJ1-1, with no clear D. The DNA of the CDR3 is TGTGCCAGCAGTTTATCTCCAGGCGCGGGATTTACTCGGACTGAAGCTTTCTTT. Protein: CASSLSPGAGFTRTEAFF.